Listed below are T cell receptor beta chains from one sample, sequenced in a study of human T cells and chemical hapten exposure. A single record per CDR3 protein comes from TCRdb applying MiXCR to the RACE reads. The sample has 350,000 to 400,000 distinct CDR3 sequences, about 6% seen once. This specimen was whole blood, taken in connection with sensitization to the hapten diphenylcyclopropenone (DPC). All receptors come from a woman aged 18-29 years with alopecia areata. Some clones in this sample may be carry-over from other donors' samples. Both conserved end residues are part of each CDR3. The order of the fields is V gene, J gene, CDR3 protein.

TRBV4-1	TRBJ1-2	CASSPQMAGNYGYTF
TRBV27	TRBJ1-2	CPSSLRDGANYGYTF
TRBV6-6	TRBJ2-3	CASSYWSGRSPHTDTQYF
TRBV28	TRBJ1-5	CASSPVDGQPQHF
TRBV7-2	TRBJ1-5	CASSLNRIQPQHF
TRBV28	TRBJ2-5	CAGRGADQETQYF
TRBV20-1	TRBJ2-1	CSARTSSSSYNEQFF
TRBV9	TRBJ1-6	CASSVTLMEGASPLHF
TRBV3-1	TRBJ2-5	CASSQVQGKETQYF
TRBV18	TRBJ1-3	CASSQGMRSGNTIYF
TRBV3-1	TRBJ1-6	CASSQERSPLHF
TRBV5-1	TRBJ2-7	CASSLDITHYEQYF
TRBV6-5	TRBJ2-3	CASSYPSGGGTDTQYF
TRBV12-3/TRBV12-4	TRBJ1-1	CASRGGMITEAFF
TRBV27	TRBJ1-6	CASAGTVNSPLHF
TRBV10-2	TRBJ1-6	CASSEPNLGRTSPLHF
TRBV6-2/TRBV6-3	TRBJ2-7	CGSSYSRGGGYEQYF
TRBV20-1	TRBJ1-2	CSLTATGLANYGYTF
TRBV6-1	TRBJ1-2	CASSDRPNYGYTF
TRBV2	TRBJ2-1	CASRRQENEQFF
TRBV18	TRBJ1-5	CASSPAVFEGPQHF
TRBV6-5	TRBJ1-1	CASREGDTEAFF
TRBV5-4	TRBJ2-3	CASNRAGADTQYF
TRBV5-1	TRBJ2-1	CASSVDRGNNEQFF
TRBV6-5	TRBJ2-3	CASSYQRGGVDTQYF
TRBV20-1	TRBJ2-3	CSARDKAGRTDTQYF
TRBV6-5	TRBJ1-2	CASSSTGLDGYTF
TRBV4-3	TRBJ1-4	CASSQSPGGQQNNEKLFF
TRBV5-1	TRBJ2-3	CASSLEEGAIFPTYTDTQYF
TRBV24-1	TRBJ2-1	CATSPGGDLVNEQFF
TRBV10-3	TRBJ2-1	CAAAPTTGKYNEQFF
TRBV27	TRBJ1-2	CASSPLGGGQGVRGYTF
TRBV7-9	TRBJ2-3	CASTDDSPPDTQYF
TRBV7-2	TRBJ1-6	CASSDGIGSPLHF
TRBV5-1	TRBJ1-2	CATLRQGLSYTF
TRBV12-3/TRBV12-4	TRBJ1-5	CASSSTGTARGPQHF
TRBV12-3/TRBV12-4	TRBJ2-7	CASSSLAGGNSYEQYF
TRBV4-3	TRBJ2-1	CASSQVFPSNEQFF
TRBV14	TRBJ2-2	CASSQVPDTSGELFF
TRBV12-3/TRBV12-4	TRBJ2-6	CASSRPTLGANVLTF
TRBV6-5	TRBJ2-3	CASSLRGNRNTQYF
TRBV4-3	TRBJ2-7	CASSRHWQGGYEQYF
TRBV9	TRBJ2-1	CASSPGLAGLYNEQFF
TRBV28	TRBJ2-5	CASSSFQGREETQYF
TRBV2	TRBJ1-6	CASSEESGSPLHF
TRBV5-1	TRBJ2-3	CASSLGRGKDTQYF
TRBV12-3/TRBV12-4	TRBJ2-1	CASSPPALEQFF
TRBV7-2	TRBJ2-3	CASSLHSTGRGTDTQYF
TRBV20-1	TRBJ1-5	CSARPGPNQPQHF